Below are 5 T cell receptor beta chains sequenced from a single sample in a study of CD8 T cells in ankylosing spondylitis. TCRdb ran MiXCR on the 5' RACE reads and lists one entry per CDR3 protein. The sample yields under 150,000 distinct CDR3 sequences, 9.3% seen once. The sequenced sample consisted of blood, either unsorted or a sorted T cell fraction (not recorded which). Every receptor here comes from a male donor with ankylosing spondylitis or in good health (not recorded which).

This clonotype was recorded many times. The chain recombines TRBV29-1 with TRBJ2-3; 7 nucleotides line up with TRBD2. The CDR3 contains 15 residues. The junction had 8 bases not matched to a gene; V was cut back by 5 bases and J by 0 bases. The germline V gene encodes CDR1 SQVTM and CDR2 ANQGSEA. The CDR3 DNA reads as TGCAGCGTTCGTTTCCTAGCGGCTAGCACAGATACGCAGTATTTT. This translates into CSVRFLAASTDTQYF.

This chain connects TRBV18 to TRBJ2-1; D gene ambiguous. The V gene lost 4 bases and the J gene lost 3 bases, with 10 bases spanning the gap. This CDR3 has 14 residues. CDR1 and CDR2 (germline): KGHSH, LQKENI. Here the CDR3 reads CASSQQSSYNEQFF. In DNA, the CDR3 is TGTGCCAGCTCACAACAGTCCAGCTACAATGAGCAGTTCTTC.

CDR3 bases: TGTGCCAGCACCAAGGGTTACAATGAGCAGTTCTTC. As protein: CASTKGYNEQFF. The rearrangement joins TRBV2 to TRBJ2-1; D is ambiguous. The CDR3 is made up of 12 amino acids. V lost 7 bases and J lost 4, with 8 bases in between. Germline V CDR1 and CDR2: SNHLY, FYNNEI.

This clonotype was seen at least ten times. This chain connects TRBV29-1 to TRBJ2-1; D remains ambiguous. With 6 bases removed from V and 3 bases from J, the gap between germline ends came to 12 bases. The CDR3 runs to 13 residues. The germline V gene has CDR1 SQVTM and CDR2 ANQGSEA. CDR3 region: CSVQDPSYNEQFF. CDR3 sequence (DNA): TGCAGCGTCCAAGATCCCAGCTACAATGAGCAGTTCTTC.

This clonotype showed up many times. The gene calls are TRBV9 and TRBJ2-7, with unresolved D. Between the trimmed V and J ends, which lost 0 bases and 0 bases, there was a span of 13 bases. The CDR3 has 16 residues. Germline values: CDR1 SGDLS, CDR2 YYNGEE. CDR3 sequence: CASSVGSQATSYEQYF. The CDR3 nucleotides are TGTGCCAGCAGCGTAGGATCTCAGGCCACCTCCTACGAGCAGTACTTC. Filled out from reference TRBV9 and TRBJ2-7, the complete variable domain reads DSGVTQTPKHLITATGQRVTLRCSPRSGDLSVYWYQQSLDQGLQFLIQYYNGEERAKGNILERFSAQQFPDLHSELNLSSLELGDSALYFCASSVGSQATSYEQYFGPGTRLTVT.